This TCR beta chain was sequenced during a study of identical twins. Whole-study results and caveats: Among out-of-frame alpha sequences shared by twins, low generation probability occurred in excess.

There are many counts of this clonotype. Antigen specificity is unknown. The CDR3 has 15 residues. Per germline, CDR1 LGHDT and CDR2 YNNKEL (reference sequence). V was pared by 3 bases and J by 5 bases, with 8 bases of the junction left unmatched. Template switching, a step in the protocol, added a universal primer site, and cDNA carried unique molecular identifiers. TCRdb fed the 5' RACE reads into MiXCR, producing one record per CDR3 protein. The sample has approximately 680,000 distinct CDR3 sequences; under 8.5% are singletons. Every donor was a healthy Caucasian. These sequences were also reported in another study, on yellow fever vaccine responses in identical twins. As that study records: Twins reportedly appeared to share part of their vaccine T cell response while keeping part individual.

The chain uses TRBV3-1 and TRBJ1-1, with 8 nucleotides matching TRBD1. This receptor was identified in a woman between 18 and 29 years old in good health. Material for sequencing was PBMCs. CDR3 residues: CASSQSDRGGTEAFF. CDR3 DNA sequence: TGTGCCAGCAGCCAGTCAGACAGGGGCGGGACTGAAGCTTTCTTT.